This TCR beta chain was identified in a study of beta chain features in type 1 diabetes. Isolated RNA was reverse transcribed in full, so expressed TCRB transcripts were sequenced. Average reads per stem cell-like memory T cell sample were about a million. The method was immunoSEQ multiplex PCR; TCRdb's version includes in-frame clones alone and lacks a portion of them. Of about 110,000 clones listed, about two fifths were seen once; the top ten hold 0.065%. Stem cell-like memory, regulatory, central memory and naive CD4+ cells were sorted via CD45RO/CCR7/CD25/CD127/CD95/CD27. Trimming cost V 3 bases and J 10 bases; bases outside gene matches: 6. In germline, CDR1 is KGHSH, CDR2 LQKENI. The CDR3 extends over 15 amino acids. This clone occurred a few times.

The sample comprised stem cell memory CD4+ T cells from blood. The receptor was derived from a woman aged 18 to 35 in good health. The V gene is TRBV18, the J gene TRBJ2-1; the match to TRBD2 covers 13 bases. CDR3 sequence (DNA): TGTGCCAGCTCACCCACTAGCGGGAGGGCCACAGAGCAGTTCTTC. Amino acids: CASSPTSGRATEQFF.